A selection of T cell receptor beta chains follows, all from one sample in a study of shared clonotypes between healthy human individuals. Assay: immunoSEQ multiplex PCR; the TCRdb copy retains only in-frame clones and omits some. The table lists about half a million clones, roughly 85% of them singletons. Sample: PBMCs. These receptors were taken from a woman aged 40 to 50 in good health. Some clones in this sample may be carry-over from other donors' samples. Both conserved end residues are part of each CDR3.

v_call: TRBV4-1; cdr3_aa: CASSPRTSGVTDTQYF
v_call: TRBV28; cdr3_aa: CASSYRTINQPQHF
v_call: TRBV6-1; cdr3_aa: CASSERGYTEAFF
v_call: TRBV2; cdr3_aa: CASRPWTGGANEQFF
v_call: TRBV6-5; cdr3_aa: CASSFGLATGELFF
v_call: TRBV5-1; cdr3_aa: CASREDRGNIDGNEQFF
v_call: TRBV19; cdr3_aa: CASSIHSMNTEAFF
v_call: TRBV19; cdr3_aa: CASSSIGGSSYNEQFF
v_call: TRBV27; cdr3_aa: CASSSAGRSYEQYF
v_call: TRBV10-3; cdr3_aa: CAAGTAHYGYTF
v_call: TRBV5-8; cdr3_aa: CASSFVQQGRLNTEAFF